The 26 T cell receptor beta chains reported below all come from one sample, sequenced in a study of cytomegalovirus exposure and HLA in healthy donors. PCR was performed using 60 Vbeta and 13 Jbeta primers. Assay used: immunoSEQ multiplex PCR; TCRdb lists only in-frame clones, some missing. Of 150,000 or so clones listed, about 79% were seen once; the top ten hold about 0.91%. Sequencing input: PBMCs. Receptors originate from a woman aged 50 to 65 in good health and CMV-seropositive.

V and J are TRBV20-1 and TRBJ1-2; D is perhaps TRBD1 (6 bases). The CDR3 covers 10 residues. The ends were cut back, 6 bases at V and 6 bases at J, with 8 bases in the middle. Germline V lookup: CDR1 DFQATT, CDR2 SNEGSKA (reference sequence). The CDR3 DNA sequence: TGCAGTGCAAAGGGGGATGGCTACACCTTC. Translating gives CSAKGDGYTF.

This clone was recorded only once. The chain is built from TRBV7-9 and TRBJ1-5, with D possibly being TRBD1 (5 bases). Germline V gene sequence: CDR1 SEHNR, CDR2 FQNEAQ (reference sequence). The length of the CDR3 is 15 residues. Trimming left V 1 base short and J 6 bases short, with 13 bases between. The CDR3 region has the DNA TGTGCCAGCAGCTTAGACTGGGGGGAACGTCAGCCCCAGCATTTT. This codes for CASSLDWGERQPQHF. The full variable domain, completed using reference TRBV7-9 and TRBJ1-5, is DTGVSQNPRHKITKRGQNVTFRCDPISEHNRLYWYRQTLGQGPEFLTYFQNEAQLEKSRLLSDRFSAERPKGSFSTLEIQRTEQGDSAMYLCASSLDWGERQPQHFGDGTRLSIL.

The chain couples TRBV7-6 to TRBJ1-5; D unresolved. CDR3 size: 13 residues. Germline loops: CDR1 SGHVS, CDR2 FNYEAQ. Trimming left V 3 bases short and J 4 bases short, with 7 bases between. The CDR3 sequence: CASSFSVNQPQHF. For the CDR3, the DNA is TGTGCCAGCAGCTTTTCGGTGAATCAGCCCCAGCATTTT.

The rearrangement links TRBV5-1 to TRBJ1-3, with 7 bases aligning to TRBD1. The germline gives CDR1 SGHRS, CDR2 YFSETQ. V shed 4 bases and J 0 bases; nucleotides not matched to a gene: 7. The CDR3 is 16 residues long. Written as DNA, the CDR3 is TGCGCCAGCAGCCCGGGGACAGCCAACTCTGGAAACACCATATATTTT. It encodes CASSPGTANSGNTIYF.

This clone occurred a few times. The chain links TRBV4-1 to TRBJ2-1; 14 positions agree with TRBD2. Germline CDR1 reads MGHRA; CDR2 reads YSYEKL. Unmatched junction bases numbered 6, after V lost 1 base and J lost 1 base. The CDR3 spans 19 residues. CDR3 in amino acids: CASSQAGLAGAGSYNEQFF. In DNA form, the CDR3 reads TGCGCCAGCAGCCAAGCGGGACTAGCGGGAGCCGGTTCCTACAATGAGCAGTTCTTC.

The chain recombines TRBV18 with TRBJ1-5, with 10 bases that match TRBD1. J was trimmed by 0 bases and V by 5 bases; bases with no gene match: 13. Germline V gene lookup returns CDR1 KGHSH and CDR2 LQKENI. The CDR3 runs to 19 residues. The CDR3 loop reads CASSSTRQGALDSNQPQHF. CDR3 coding DNA: TGTGCCAGCTCATCGACTCGACAGGGGGCACTTGATAGCAATCAGCCCCAGCATTTT.

This clone appeared once. The chain links TRBV7-6 to TRBJ2-1; D is perhaps TRBD2 (6 bases). The CDR3 is 17 amino acids. The V end lost 2 bases, the J end lost 3 bases, and 17 bases lay between the germline ends. Germline values: CDR1 SGHVS, CDR2 FNYEAQ. CDR3 bases: TGTGCCAGCAGCTTATTAGCGGTAGGAGGGATCTACAATGAGCAGTTCTTC. Residues: CASSLLAVGGIYNEQFF. The variable domain in full, with the rest retrieved from reference TRBV7-6 and TRBJ2-1, is GAGVSQSPRYKVTKRGQDVALRCDPISGHVSLYWYRQALGQGPEFLTYFNYEAQQDKSGLPNDRFSAERPEGSISTLTIQRTEQRDSAMYRCASSLLAVGGIYNEQFFGPGTRLTVL.

The chain uses TRBV29-1 and TRBJ2-7; no clear D gene. Trimming took off 5 bases at V and 2 bases at J, with 10 bases between the two ends. The CDR3 is 12 amino acids. Germline V gene data show CDR1 as SQVTM and CDR2 as ANQGSEA. The chain's CDR3 is CSVRMGPYEQYF. CDR3 DNA: TGCAGCGTTAGGATGGGCCCCTACGAGCAGTACTTC.

The gene calls are TRBV10-3 and TRBJ1-3; 9 nucleotides agree with TRBD1. The CDR3 is made up of 15 amino acids. Germline V CDR1 and CDR2: ENHRY, SYGVKD. The J segment lost 0 bases and the V segment lost 8 bases, leaving 5 bases of the junction unmatched. The CDR3 nucleotides read TGTGCCATCGGGGACAGGGCGAACTCTGGAAACACCATATATTTT. Translated: CAIGDRANSGNTIYF.

By proportion, this clone is medium-sized (0.01 to 0.1%). This chain joins TRBV5-1 and TRBJ2-3; 9 bases match TRBD1. The CDR3 loop spans 15 amino acids. With V trimmed by 4 bases and J by 2 bases, 5 bases remained unmatched. Per germline, CDR1 SGHRS and CDR2 YFSETQ. CDR3 sequence: CASSAGTGSTDTQYF. The CDR3 nucleotides read TGCGCCAGCAGCGCGGGGACAGGGTCCACAGATACGCAGTATTTT.

J is TRBJ2-1 and V is TRBV30; possible D gene TRBD2, 6 bases. Germline V CDR1 and CDR2: GTSNPN, SVGIG (reference sequence). V gave up 3 bases and J gave up 0 bases, with 12 bases separating them. There are 15 residues in the CDR3. As DNA, the CDR3 is TGTGCCTGGAGGTCGGCGGGGACCTCCTACAATGAGCAGTTCTTC. It encodes CAWRSAGTSYNEQFF.

This chain joins TRBV23-1 and TRBJ1-5, with TRBD1 as a possible D gene (6 bases). TRBV23-1 is identified as an open reading frame with a role that is uncertain. V lost 1 base and J 0 bases, leaving 25 bases between the germline ends. The CDR3 length is 21 residues. The CDR3 DNA reads TGCGCCAGCAGTCAATTCTTATGGGGATGGAGACAGGTGGGTAGCAATCAGCCCCAGCATTTT. It yields the protein CASSQFLWGWRQVGSNQPQHF.

The chain links TRBV7-9 to TRBJ1-1; 7 bases align to TRBD1. V dropped 0 bases and J dropped 7; count of bases not matched to a gene: 5. Germline CDR1 reads SEHNR; CDR2 reads FQNEAQ (reference sequence). This CDR3 contains 14 residues. The CDR3 is CASSLAQGWDEAFF. The CDR3 nucleotides are TGTGCCAGCAGCTTAGCACAGGGGTGGGATGAAGCTTTCTTT.

This chain connects TRBV7-2 to TRBJ2-7; D is unclear. The CDR3 covers 13 residues. Germline lookup yields CDR1 SGHTA and CDR2 FQGNSA. V was trimmed by 4 bases and J by 4 bases, leaving 11 bases between them. CDR3 protein: CASSSPSMYEQYF. CDR3 nucleotide sequence: TGTGCCAGCAGCTCCCCATCAATGTACGAGCAGTACTTC.

The V and J genes are TRBV28 and TRBJ1-3; 9 nucleotides agree with TRBD1. Per the germline V gene, CDR1 is MDHEN and CDR2 is SYDVKM. CDR3 size: 15 residues. Unmatched junction bases numbered 6, after V lost 6 bases and J lost 3 bases. The CDR3 DNA follows: TGTGCCAGCAGAGAACAGGGGGCATATGGAAACACCATATATTTT. It is translated as CASREQGAYGNTIYF.

The chain combines TRBV2 with TRBJ2-7, with 10 bases identical to TRBD1. J was trimmed by 4 bases and V by 5 bases; bases with no gene match: 5. This CDR3 has 14 residues. CDR1 is SNHLY, CDR2 FYNNEI, per germline. This chain's CDR3 is CASSKDRGPYEQYF. DNA for the CDR3: TGTGCCAGCAGTAAAGACAGGGGGCCTTACGAGCAGTACTTC.

A note on this clone: A junction boundary mismatches the germline segment, possibly from a read error. The V gene is TRBV7-6, the J gene TRBJ2-7; 7 bases fit TRBD2. The CDR3 consists of 14 residues. Germline CDR1 SGHVS, CDR2 FNYEAQ. CDR3 coding DNA: TGTGCCAGCAGCTTAGGGGGGGGGACTTACGAGCGGTACTTC. Translated: CASSLGGGTYERYF.

This clone was picked up a small number of times. The V gene is TRBV9, the J gene TRBJ2-3, with a possible D match to TRBD2 (6 bases). With 4 bases removed from V and 1 base from J, the gap between germline ends came to 10 bases. The CDR3 length is 14 residues. CDR1 and CDR2 from the germline V gene are SGDLS and YYNGEE. The CDR3 sequence is CASSPRDGTDTQYF. The CDR3 coding sequence is TGTGCCAGCAGCCCGCGGGACGGCACAGATACGCAGTATTTT.

The chain has TRBV6-6 and TRBJ2-5, with 12 bases matching TRBD2. The V gene's germline CDR1 is MNHNY and CDR2 SVGAGI (reference sequence). The CDR3 runs 16 residues. V lost 5 bases, J lost 5 bases, and 9 bases stayed unmatched. DNA of the CDR3: TGTGCCAGCAGTGGACTAGCGGGGCCCCATTCCGAGACCCAGTACTTC. It encodes CASSGLAGPHSETQYF.

The chain links TRBV4-1 to TRBJ2-1; 13 nucleotides match TRBD2. The CDR3 has 16 amino acids. Germline values: CDR1 MGHRA, CDR2 YSYEKL. J gave up 9 bases and V 4 bases, and 9 bases lay outside the gene matches. The CDR3 nucleotides read TGCGCCAGCAGCCCAGGGGGACTAGCGGGAATCCCTGAGCAGTTCTTC. This gives the protein CASSPGGLAGIPEQFF.

J is TRBJ2-2 and V is TRBV6-1; the match to TRBD1 covers 11 bases. V was clipped by 4 bases and J by 4 bases; unmatched bases: 11. Looked up from germline, CDR1 is MNHNS and CDR2 is SASEGT. The CDR3 totals 18 residues. CDR3 DNA sequence: TGTGCCAGCAGTGGGACAGGGGGCATGATTGCGGCCACCGGGGAGCTGTTTTTT. It translates to CASSGTGGMIAATGELFF.

The V call is TRBV5-5, the J call TRBJ2-1, with D hard to call. Germline assignment: CDR1 SGHKS and CDR2 YYEKEE (reference sequence). V was shortened by 4 bases and J by 8 bases, with 16 bases between the two germline ends. The CDR3 contains 14 residues. CDR3 region: CASSPGWVAHEQFF. CDR3 DNA: TGTGCCAGCAGCCCGGGTTGGGTAGCTCATGAGCAGTTCTTC. Filled out from reference TRBV5-5 and TRBJ2-1, the complete variable domain reads DAGVTQSPTHLIKTRGQQVTLRCSPISGHKSVSWYQQVLGQGPQFIFQYYEKEERGRGNFPDRFSARQFPNYSSELNVNALLLGDSALYLCASSPGWVAHEQFFGPGTRLTVL.

The chain links TRBV5-1 to TRBJ1-1, with D hard to call. Germline CDR1 and CDR2: SGHRS and YFSETQ. The CDR3 covers 14 residues. V shed 0 bases and J shed 4 bases, with 10 bases lying between them. CDR3 in amino acids: CASSLGQAITEAFF. The CDR3 nucleotides are TGCGCCAGCAGCTTGGGGCAGGCAATCACTGAAGCTTTCTTT.

This chain uses TRBV6-5 with TRBJ1-2; D unresolved. The germline V gene has CDR1 MNHEY and CDR2 SVGAGI. Trimming pared 5 bases from V and 2 bases from J, leaving 6 bases between. This CDR3 has 12 residues. CDR3 nucleotide sequence: TGTGCCAGCAGTACCTACAACTATGGCTACACCTTC. Residues: CASSTYNYGYTF.

J is TRBJ2-7 and V is TRBV4-3; D possibly corresponds to TRBD1 (6 bases). Trimming took 4 bases from V and 4 from J, leaving 20 bases between them. This CDR3 spans 16 amino acids. Germline V gene data show CDR1 as LGHNA and CDR2 as YSLEER. CDR3 region: CASSRSLNRDLYEQYF. The CDR3 DNA is TGCGCCAGCAGCCGAAGCCTAAACAGGGACCTTTACGAGCAGTACTTC.

This chain uses TRBV11-2 with TRBJ2-7; D perhaps matches TRBD2 (5 bases). This CDR3 is 15 amino acids long. Deletions cut 2 bases from V and 0 bases from J, with 11 bases between. Germline V gene sequence: CDR1 SGHAT, CDR2 FQNNGV. In DNA, the CDR3 is TGTGCCAGCAGCTTATCATCGGGAAGCTCCTACGAGCAGTACTTC. Amino acids: CASSLSSGSSYEQYF.